This is a list of T cell receptor beta chains from one sample in a study of T-cell memory formation after mild COVID-19. TCRdb itself ran the 5' RACE reads through MiXCR, one entry per CDR3 protein. The data show 390,000 or so distinct CDR3 sequences, about 15% seen once. The sample was PBMCs or a T cell subset sorted from them (not recorded which). The receptor set was obtained from a man aged 18-30 years who had mild COVID-19 (a few samples of this study predate the infection). Cell type and time point are not known. Each CDR3 is given with its conserved first and last residue. D genes are given only for firm matches. Not every row has a clone size; where given, it reads once, few, many or a size class.

d_gene,j_gene,abundance,v_gene,CDR3nt,CDR3aa
-,TRBJ2-7,-,TRBV28,TGTGCCAGCAGCCACAGGAGCCTCTACGAGCAGTACTTC,CASSHRSLYEQYF
-,TRBJ1-4,few,TRBV9,TGTGCCAGCAGCGGCGACAGGTCAACTAATGAAAAACTGTTTTTT,CASSGDRSTNEKLFF
TRBD2,TRBJ2-1,few,TRBV11-2,TGTGCCAGCAGCACCGGGACTAGCGGGGTGCAGTTCTTC,CASSTGTSGVQFF
-,TRBJ1-4,-,TRBV7-2,TGTGCCAGCAGCTTACATCTGGGGACTAATGAAAAACTGTTTTTT,CASSLHLGTNEKLFF
-,TRBJ1-2,-,TRBV4-2,TGTGCCAGCAGCCAAGAGAGGCCATCCTGGGGTGGCTACACCTTC,CASSQERPSWGGYTF
TRBD2,TRBJ2-2,-,TRBV29-1,TGCAGCGTTGACGGGGGGGGAATGGCCGGGGAGCTGTTTTTT,CSVDGGGMAGELFF
-,TRBJ1-3,-,TRBV18,TGTGCCAGCTCCCCGGGCACGGCTGGAAACACCATATATTTT,CASSPGTAGNTIYF
-,TRBJ2-5,-,TRBV2,TGTGCCAGCAGCAGTCCGGGAGCCTTAAAAGAGACCCAGTACTTC,CASSSPGALKETQYF
TRBD1,TRBJ1-6,few,TRBV4-1,TGCGCCAGCAGCCAGGACAGGGGGCGGGTTTCACCCCTCCACTTT,CASSQDRGRVSPLHF
-,TRBJ1-2,few,TRBV7-2,TGTGCCAGCAGCTTCTTATCCCGGGATGGCTACACCTTC,CASSFLSRDGYTF
TRBD1,TRBJ2-2,few,TRBV7-2,TGTGCCAGCAGCTTAGAGCCGACAGGGGTCACCGGGGAGCTGTTTTTT,CASSLEPTGVTGELFF
-,TRBJ2-7,-,TRBV28,TGTGCCAGCAGTACCGGGGGGGACAGGGACGAGCAGTACTTC,CASSTGGDRDEQYF
TRBD1,TRBJ1-4,few,TRBV7-8,TGTGCCAGCAGTGTCGGCAGGACAGGGGTCGCAAAACTGTTTTTT,CASSVGRTGVAKLFF
-,TRBJ1-4,few,TRBV10-2,TGCGCCAGCAGTGACGGTGATGAAAAACTGTTTTTT,CASSDGDEKLFF
-,TRBJ2-6,few,TRBV6-2/TRBV6-3,TGTGCCAGCGGGAGTATTTACTCTGGGGCCAACGTCCTGACTTTC,CASGSIYSGANVLTF
-,TRBJ2-2,many,TRBV28,TGTGCCAGCGGAGGACAGCCCGGGGAGCTGTTTTTT,CASGGQPGELFF
-,TRBJ2-5,many,TRBV20-1,TGCAGTGCTCCTCCTCCGGGGGGCTACGGGGCCCAGTACTTC,CSAPPPGGYGAQYF
-,TRBJ2-2,-,TRBV7-2,TGTGCCAGCGGAGAGGGGGGAACGAACACCGGGGAGCTGTTTTTT,CASGEGGTNTGELFF
-,TRBJ2-5,few,TRBV7-8,TGTGCCAGCTTTAAAGGTCTGCAAGAGACCCAGTACTTC,CASFKGLQETQYF
-,TRBJ1-6,-,TRBV6-6,TGTGCCAGCAGTCAACGGGAAGCAGTCGGAAATTCACCCCTCCACTTT,CASSQREAVGNSPLHF
TRBD1,TRBJ2-5,-,TRBV12-3/TRBV12-4,TGTGCCAGCAGGGCGGCGGACAGGGTGGAGACCCAGTACTTC,CASRAADRVETQYF
-,TRBJ1-5,-,TRBV6-5,TGTGCCAGCAGTCTATCCCTCGGCCCGCAACAGCCCCAGCATTTT,CASSLSLGPQQPQHF
-,TRBJ2-3,-,TRBV27,TGTGCCAGCAGTTTATGGGGGTCTACAGATACGCAGTATTTT,CASSLWGSTDTQYF
-,TRBJ2-5,-,TRBV14,TGTGCCAGCAGCCAAGATATAGTCGGAAGGAGATTAGAGACCCAGTACTTC,CASSQDIVGRRLETQYF
TRBD2,TRBJ2-5,few,TRBV7-2,TGTGCCAGCAGCCAAGCGGGGGGTAGGACCCAGTACTTC,CASSQAGGRTQYF
-,TRBJ2-1,-,TRBV24-1,TGTGCCACCAGTGATTTGTCTCGGGGGAGCGTTGGCAATGAGCAGTTCTTC,CATSDLSRGSVGNEQFF
-,TRBJ1-5,-,TRBV2,TGTGCCAGCAGTGAAGTACGGGATCAGCCCCAGCATTTT,CASSEVRDQPQHF
-,TRBJ2-1,many,TRBV5-1,TGCGCCAGCAGCTTGTCCCCCAGCTACAATGAGCAGTTCTTC,CASSLSPSYNEQFF
TRBD1,TRBJ1-6,many,TRBV4-2,TGTGCCAGCAGCCAAGATCCGGGACAGGGTAATTCACCCCTCCACTTT,CASSQDPGQGNSPLHF
TRBD1,TRBJ2-2,-,TRBV14,TGTGCCAGCAGTCAAAGACAGGGACGAGAGGCCGGGGAGCTGTTTTTT,CASSQRQGREAGELFF
-,TRBJ2-1,few,TRBV7-2,TGTGCCAGCAGCTTAGGTCGGGGGGCGCATGAGCAGTTCTTC,CASSLGRGAHEQFF
-,TRBJ1-2,few,TRBV15,TGTGCCACCAGCAGAGATCGGCTGGGCTATGGCTACACCTTC,CATSRDRLGYGYTF
TRBD1,TRBJ2-4,few,TRBV11-2,TGTGCCAGCAGCTTAAATACAGGGGGTCCGAACATTCAGTACTTC,CASSLNTGGPNIQYF
-,TRBJ1-6,many,TRBV5-1,TGCGCCAGCAGCTTTACAGGTCCGGGGTCACCCCTCCACTTT,CASSFTGPGSPLHF
-,TRBJ1-5,-,TRBV27,TGTGCCAGCAGGTGGTCAGGGGATCAGCCCCAGCATTTT,CASRWSGDQPQHF
TRBD1,TRBJ2-3,few,TRBV5-1,TGCGCCAGCAGCTGGCTGGGGACAGGTTCCACAGATACGCAGTATTTT,CASSWLGTGSTDTQYF
-,TRBJ2-3,few,TRBV24-1,TGTGCCACCAGTGAACCCGGGATAGATACGCAGTATTTT,CATSEPGIDTQYF
-,TRBJ2-5,-,TRBV2,TGTGCCAGCAGAACCACTAGTAGGGGAGAGACCCAGTACTTC,CASRTTSRGETQYF
-,TRBJ2-7,-,TRBV9,TGTGCCAGCAGCGTCGGTGGGGGCACCTACGAGCAGTACTTC,CASSVGGGTYEQYF
-,TRBJ1-2,-,TRBV12-3/TRBV12-4,TGTGCCAGCAGTTTTGGACGAGAGGCTGGCTACACCTTC,CASSFGREAGYTF
-,TRBJ2-5,-,TRBV9,TGTGCCAGCAGCGTAGCTGGCACAGCAGAGACCCAGTACTTC,CASSVAGTAETQYF
-,TRBJ1-4,many,TRBV4-1,TGCGCCAGCAGCCTCATCGGGGGTAATGAAAAACTGTTTTTT,CASSLIGGNEKLFF
TRBD1,TRBJ2-7,few,TRBV10-3,TGTGCCATCATGGGACAGGGGTTCCACGAGCAGTACTTC,CAIMGQGFHEQYF
TRBD2,TRBJ2-1,-,TRBV24-1,TGTGCCACCAGTGATCCTACGACTAGCGGGAATGAGCAGTTCTTC,CATSDPTTSGNEQFF
TRBD1,TRBJ2-1,-,TRBV6-5,TGTGCCAGCAGCCTCGAACAGGGGTGGGGTGAGCAGTTCTTC,CASSLEQGWGEQFF
-,TRBJ1-2,-,TRBV4-3,TGCGCCAGCAGCCAAGATTCGAGTAGCTATGGCTACACCTTC,CASSQDSSSYGYTF
-,TRBJ2-5,-,TRBV18,TGTGCCAGCTACTCGGGCGGTCAAGAGACCCAGTACTTC,CASYSGGQETQYF
-,TRBJ1-2,many,TRBV20-1,TGCAGTGCTAGAGATTACAGGCTCTATGGCTACACCTTC,CSARDYRLYGYTF
-,TRBJ1-6,-,TRBV7-9,TGTGCCAGCAGGAAAGGTGATTCACCCCTCCACTTT,CASRKGDSPLHF
TRBD1,TRBJ2-3,once,TRBV23-1,TGCTCCAGCAGTCAATCCGGGACAGGGGAACTGGGGGGATGTACAGATACGCAGTATTTT,CSSSQSGTGELGGCTDTQYF
TRBD1,TRBJ2-1,few,TRBV5-1,TGCGCCAGCAGCCCGACGGGGGACAGGTACAATGAGCAGTTCTTC,CASSPTGDRYNEQFF
-,TRBJ2-3,few,TRBV6-6,TGTGCCAGCAGGGCAGGAGGAGGTGGCACAGATACGCAGTATTTT,CASRAGGGGTDTQYF
-,TRBJ1-2,few,TRBV12-3/TRBV12-4,TGTGCCAGCAGTTTTGACGCACGGAGGAACTATGGCTACACCTTC,CASSFDARRNYGYTF
-,TRBJ1-5,once,TRBV4-1,TGCGCCAGCAGCCAAGCTGCGCGGGGGGTCAGTCAGCCCCAGCATTTT,CASSQAARGVSQPQHF
TRBD1,TRBJ2-2,few,TRBV6-6,TGTGCCAGCAGCCGAGACAGGGGCCGGGAGCTGTTTTTT,CASSRDRGRELFF
-,TRBJ1-1,few,TRBV5-1,TGCGCCAGCAGGTCTCACTGGTTGGGCGACACTGAAGCTTTCTTT,CASRSHWLGDTEAFF